These 25 T cell receptor beta chains were sequenced from one sample in a study of CD8+ T cells in alopecia areata. After isolation, RNA underwent reverse transcription to generate cDNA as the sequencing template. The table came from immunoSEQ multiplex PCR; TCRdb's copy has only in-frame clones and leaves some out. This sample carries more than 90,000 clones, more than 55% of them seen once, and the ten largest clones take roughly 15%. Treatment noted: oral pan-JAK inhibitor, 5-10 mg twice daily. This sample comprised CD8+ T cells sorted from blood, obtained at week 4, from a patient treated with tofacitinib. These receptors all stem from a human donor with alopecia areata.

This chain joins TRBV28 and TRBJ2-3; possible D gene TRBD2, 5 bases. V was pared by 2 bases and J by 6 bases, with 15 bases between. The CDR3 covers 15 residues. The germline CDR1 and CDR2 sequences are MDHEN and SYDVKM. DNA for the CDR3: TGTGCCAGCAGTTTAGATAGGGTCGGGGTCGATACGCAGTATTTT. Translated: CASSLDRVGVDTQYF.

The V gene is TRBV19, the J gene TRBJ2-1; weak D call: TRBD2 (6 bases). Trimming shortened V by 5 bases and J by 7 bases, and 18 bases separated the two germline ends. Germline assignment: CDR1 LNHDA and CDR2 SQIVND (reference sequence). CDR3 length equals 15 residues. CDR3: CASSLGGVAWNEQFF. The CDR3 DNA is TGTGCCAGTAGTCTGGGGGGAGTAGCTTGGAATGAGCAGTTCTTC.

The chain joins TRBV25-1 to TRBJ1-2; TRBD1 agrees at 9 bases. V gave up 3 bases and J gave up 4 bases; unmatched junction bases: 6. CDR3 length: 15 amino acids. Germline V lookup: CDR1 MGHDK, CDR2 SYGVNS. CDR3 protein: CASSETGQGSYGYTF. CDR3 DNA: TGTGCCAGCAGTGAGACCGGACAGGGGAGCTATGGCTACACCTTC.

For the CDR3, the DNA is TGTGCCAGCAGGGACACAGGGTTTGGGAATGAAAAACTGTTTTTT. This encodes CASRDTGFGNEKLFF. The chain is built from TRBV27 and TRBJ1-4, with a tentative D call TRBD1 (6 bases). Germline CDR1 MNHEY, CDR2 SMNVEV (reference sequence). CDR3 size: 15 residues. The germline V and J ends were trimmed by 6 bases and 5 bases, with 16 bases remaining between them.

This clone has a single count. This chain uses TRBV5-1 with TRBJ1-2; the D is unclear. Trimming took off 0 bases at V and 6 bases at J, with 18 bases between the two ends. Germline V gene data show CDR1 as SGHRS and CDR2 as YFSETQ. This CDR3 has 16 amino acids. For the CDR3, the DNA is TGCGCCAGCAGCTTGGCGCTTGGTGGGCACCCAGATGGCTACACCTTC. Amino acids: CASSLALGGHPDGYTF.

This chain links TRBV29-1 with TRBJ2-7; a possible D gene is TRBD2 (7 bases). The V end was cut by 4 bases, the J end by 0 bases, with 10 bases between. This CDR3 spans 13 amino acids. Per the germline V gene, CDR1 is SQVTM and CDR2 is ANQGSEA. The CDR3 loop reads CSVGGGSSYEQYF. CDR3 in DNA: TGCAGCGTTGGCGGGGGCTCCTCCTACGAGCAGTACTTC.

This clone appeared a few times. This rearrangement joins TRBV25-1 to TRBJ2-7; D could derive from TRBD1 or TRBD2 (5 bases each). CDR1 is MGHDK and CDR2 is SYGVNS in the germline V gene. The CDR3 is made up of 14 amino acids. V was pared by 3 bases and J by 1 base, with 10 bases between. CDR3 sequence: CASSEKGPSYEQYF. CDR3 in DNA: TGTGCCAGCAGTGAGAAGGGACCGTCCTACGAGCAGTACTTC.

The chain carries TRBV5-6 and TRBJ1-6, with 9 bases lining up with TRBD1. This CDR3 has 16 residues. Trimming cost V 0 bases and J 5 bases; bases outside gene matches: 3. Germline CDR1 SGHDT, CDR2 YYEEEE. The CDR3, as DNA: TGTGCCAGCAGCTTGGAACAGGGGGCAAATAATTCACCCCTCCACTTT. Translated: CASSLEQGANNSPLHF. Together with reference TRBV5-6 and TRBJ1-6, the CDR3 gives the full variable domain: DAGVTQSPTHLIKTRGQQVTLRCSPKSGHDTVSWYQQALGQGPQFIFQYYEEEERQRGNFPDRFSGHQFPNYSSELNVNALLLGDSALYLCASSLEQGANNSPLHFGNGTRLTVT.

V gene TRBV29-1 combines with J gene TRBJ2-7; D gene uncertain. V was cut by 5 bases and J by 0 bases, with 11 bases left in between. This CDR3 is 13 amino acids long. The germline CDR1 and CDR2 sequences are SQVTM and ANQGSEA. The CDR3 spells CSVPGTASYEQYF. In DNA, the CDR3 is TGCAGCGTTCCCGGCACAGCCTCCTACGAGCAGTACTTC.

The chain has TRBV27 and TRBJ1-2, with a weak D call TRBD1 (6 bases). CDR1 is MNHEY and CDR2 is SMNVEV in the germline V gene (reference sequence). The CDR3 contains 13 residues. The V end was cut by 6 bases, the J end by 5 bases, with 13 bases between. CDR3 sequence reads: CASSEQGAYGYTF. The CDR3 nucleotides are TGTGCCAGCAGCGAACAGGGAGCTTATGGCTACACCTTC.

J is TRBJ2-5 and V is TRBV6-5; D call uncertain. Germline-derived CDR1 and CDR2 are MNHEY and SVGAGI. The CDR3 consists of 13 residues. V shed 2 bases and J shed 4 bases, with 8 bases lying between them. DNA of the CDR3: TGTGCCAGCAGTTACGTTGGCGGAGAGACCCAGTACTTC. Protein sequence: CASSYVGGETQYF.

Here the CDR3 reads CASSSGAEETQYF. CDR3 nucleotides: TGTGCCAGCAGTTCGGGGGCGGAGGAGACCCAGTACTTC. The gene calls are TRBV7-9 and TRBJ2-5; D tentatively reads TRBD1 or TRBD2 (6 bases each). The CDR3 loop spans 13 amino acids. Between the trimmed V and J ends, which lost 6 bases and 5 bases, there was a span of 13 bases. CDR1 is SEHNR and CDR2 is FQNEAQ in the germline V gene (reference sequence).

The J gene is TRBJ2-1, the V gene TRBV5-1, with TRBD1 identical over 7 bases. V shed 1 base, J shed 8 bases, and the junction held 6 bases outside the gene matches. The CDR3 is 14 amino acids. Germline loops: CDR1 SGHRS, CDR2 YFSETQ. The CDR3 loop is CASSLPTGVDEQFF. In DNA, the CDR3 is TGCGCCAGCAGCTTGCCTACAGGGGTCGATGAGCAGTTCTTC.

This chain joins TRBV9 and TRBJ2-5, with D unclear. The CDR3 extends over 14 amino acids. Germline V lookup: CDR1 SGDLS, CDR2 YYNGEE. Deletions cut 3 bases from V and 1 base from J, with 10 bases between. DNA of the CDR3: TGTGCCAGCAGCGCCTACAGCACCCAAGAGACCCAGTACTTC. It translates to CASSAYSTQETQYF.

This clone appeared a single time. V usage is TRBV2 and J usage is TRBJ1-4, with 8 bases matching TRBD1. V gave up 6 bases and J gave up 0 bases; unmatched junction bases: 3. The CDR3 has 15 amino acids. The V gene's germline CDR1 is SNHLY and CDR2 FYNNEI. In nucleotides, the CDR3 is TGTGCCAGCAGGCAACAGGGGGCAACTAATGAAAAACTGTTTTTT. Residues: CASRQQGATNEKLFF. The full variable domain, rest sourced from reference TRBV2 and TRBJ1-4, is EPEVTQTPSHQVTQMGQEVILRCVPISNHLYFYWYRQILGQKVEFLVSFYNNEISEKSEIFDDQFSVERPDGSNFTLKIRSTKLEDSAMYFCASRQQGATNEKLFFGSGTQLSVL.

The CDR3: CASSPLSEAKNIQYF. CDR3 bases: TGTGCCAGCAGCCCCCTGAGCGAAGCCAAAAACATTCAGTACTTC. This chain links TRBV7-9 with TRBJ2-4; D unresolved. The germline V and J ends were trimmed by 5 bases and 0 bases, with 11 bases remaining between them. In germline, CDR1 is SEHNR, CDR2 FQNEAQ (reference sequence). CDR3 size: 15 residues.

In this sample, this clone turned up a few times. The chain combines TRBV5-1 with TRBJ2-7, with 8 bases that match TRBD2. V dropped 3 bases and J dropped 3; count of bases not matched to a gene: 5. The CDR3 is 14 amino acids. Germline CDR1 SGHRS, CDR2 YFSETQ. CDR3 DNA sequence: TGCGCCAGCAGCTCGGGTAGCGGGAACTACGAGCAGTACTTC. Encoded protein: CASSSGSGNYEQYF.

The V and J genes are TRBV4-1 and TRBJ2-7; D is possibly TRBD2 (5 bases). V was shortened by 0 bases and J by 7 bases, with 10 bases between the two germline ends. The CDR3 loop spans 13 amino acids. The germline CDR1 and CDR2 sequences are MGHRA and YSYEKL. The CDR3 DNA is TGCGCCAGCAGCCAAGAGAACCGAGGGGAGCAGTACTTC. This encodes CASSQENRGEQYF.

This clone was seen repeatedly, ten times or more. V and J are TRBV14 and TRBJ1-2; D uncertain. The V end was cut by 1 base, the J end by 1 base, with 10 bases between. Germline-derived CDR1 and CDR2 are SGHDN and FVKESK. CDR3 length: 15 residues. CDR3 in DNA: TGTGCCAGCAGCCAAGGGGTCAGCATTAACTATGGCTACACCTTC. Translation gives CASSQGVSINYGYTF.

V is TRBV4-3 and J is TRBJ2-3; 8 nucleotides line up with TRBD2. Germline-derived CDR1 and CDR2 are LGHNA and YSLEER. Trimming removed 0 bases from V and 3 bases from J; junction bases left unmatched: 5. CDR3 length equals 16 residues. The CDR3 spells CASSQDWTGGTDTQYF. CDR3 nucleotide sequence: TGCGCCAGCAGCCAAGATTGGACGGGAGGGACAGATACGCAGTATTTT.

The gene calls are TRBV4-3 and TRBJ2-5, with TRBD2 matching 10 bases. The CDR3 runs 16 residues. J was trimmed by 4 bases and V by 0 bases; bases with no gene match: 5. CDR1 LGHNA and CDR2 YSLEER come from the germline V gene. CDR3 bases: TGCGCCAGCAGCCAAGATCTAGCGGGGGTCTCAGAGACCCAGTACTTC. It codes for CASSQDLAGVSETQYF.

This chain joins TRBV5-1 and TRBJ2-1; TRBD2 matches at 8 bases. V shed 2 bases and J 6 bases; nucleotides not matched to a gene: 4. CDR1 is SGHRS, CDR2 YFSETQ, per germline. The CDR3 runs to 14 residues. The CDR3 loop reads CASSFRGGTNEQFF. The CDR3 coding sequence is TGCGCCAGCAGCTTTCGCGGGGGGACCAATGAGCAGTTCTTC.

This clone was recorded a few times. The CDR3 region is CASSSDGSSGNTIYF. The CDR3 nucleotides are TGTGCCAGTAGTTCTGACGGAAGCTCTGGAAACACCATATATTTT. This chain uses TRBV19 with TRBJ1-3, with D uncertain. This CDR3 contains 15 residues. V lost 5 bases to trimming and J lost 0 bases, with 11 bases between them. The germline CDR1 and CDR2 sequences are LNHDA and SQIVND (reference sequence).

V gene TRBV9 combines with J gene TRBJ2-7; 7 bases line up with TRBD1. The V segment lost 0 bases and the J segment 5 bases; nucleotides outside the gene matches: 11. The CDR3 is made up of 16 amino acids. Per the germline V gene, CDR1 is SGDLS and CDR2 is YYNGEE. The CDR3 is CASSVEGGRQGDEQYF. Here the CDR3 DNA reads TGTGCCAGCAGCGTAGAGGGTGGGCGTCAGGGGGACGAGCAGTACTTC.

A few counts support this clone. The CDR3 coding sequence is TGTGCCAGCTCACCACCCAGTTCCGCGGGGGAGAGAAGCGTCCTGACTTTC. Residues: CASSPPSSAGERSVLTF. The genes are TRBV18 and TRBJ2-6; 7 positions match TRBD2. With 0 bases clipped from V and 12 bases from J, the junction kept 14 bases outside the gene matches. CDR3 length equals 17 residues. Germline values: CDR1 KGHSH, CDR2 LQKENI. Combining the CDR3 with reference TRBV18 and TRBJ2-6 gives the whole variable domain NAGVMQNPRHLVRRRGQEARLRCSPMKGHSHVYWYRQLPEEGLKFMVYLQKENIIDESGMPKERFSAEFPKEGPSILRIQQVVRGDSAAYFCASSPPSSAGERSVLTFGAGSRLTVL.